Included here is one TCR beta chain sequence, with context. The antigen it binds to is not known. Base qualities are not recorded, but no much larger clone differs from it by a single base. The treatment or condition label here, explained by the study, means: about 20 received Ad26.COV2.S at low or high dose, single or two shots; about five received placebo; per-sample allocation not given. Repertoires of vaccine and placebo recipients were sequenced from samples taken on day 63 after the first injection. In Cohort 1b, some 25 adults aged 18-55 years were enrolled at a single site in Boston, USA, between 29 July and 7 August 2020. Ad26.COV2.S was a replication-incompetent adenovirus type 26 vector expressing a prefusion-stabilized SARS-CoV-2 spike protein from the original Wuhan strain. This specimen comes from a study of Ad26.COV2.S vaccination and SARS-CoV-2 variants (dated by TCRdb to about 2021). Background on the whole study: Vaccine-arm donors were drawn from COV1001, a multicentre, randomized, double-blind, placebo-controlled phase I-IIa trial of Ad26.COV2.S in healthy adults. Investigators remained blinded to trial group allocation during experiments and outcome assessment. Ad26.COV2.S was administered intramuscularly at 5 x 10^10 or 1 x 10^11 viral particles, either as a single shot or as two shots given 56 days apart. The TCR-sequenced set comprised around 32 samples: some 19 Ad26.COV2.S vaccine recipients, 5 placebo recipients and 8 SARS-CoV-2 convalescent individuals. Trial participants were randomized into five groups of five, in which low-dose or high-dose Ad26.COV2.S was given once or twice, or placebo was given on both occasions. TCRbeta repertoire sequencing served as the tool for gauging how specific and how broad the SARS-CoV-2-reactive T cell receptors were following Ad26.COV2.S vaccination. Summary of the overall study and its limitations: Substantial breadth of spike-specific CD8+ and CD4+ T cell responses was reported after vaccination. Comparing responses between vaccine doses or regimens was not something the study was powered to do. According to the authors, total T cell responses may have been underestimated by the TCR breadth and depth analyses. Comparable non-spike TCR breadth was observed between vaccine and placebo recipients, consistent with only spike being contained in the vaccine. Spike-specific TCR breadth was higher in Ad26.COV2.S recipients than in placebo recipients (P = 0.0014).

TCRbeta CDR3 regions were sequenced with the immunoSEQ Assay. After extraction, genomic DNA underwent amplification by bias-controlled multiplex PCR, followed by high-throughput sequencing. The authors processed their data as follows. Collapsing and filtering of sequences were performed to quantify the absolute abundance of each unique TCRbeta CDR3 region. Usable DNA was measured by amplifying reference genes present in all nucleated cells, and TCRbeta template counts were normalized to that usable DNA to estimate T cell fraction. Repertoire TCRs were annotated as SARS-CoV-2-specific when V gene, CDR3 amino acid sequence and J gene were exactly matched to a known reactive TCR set. The reference SARS-CoV-2 TCR set was derived from MIRA and filtered for enrichment in COVID-19-positive ImmuneCODE repertoires, a step that removed public or cross-reactive TCRs. Using the MIRA antigens, annotated TCRs were further analysed by specific ORF or by position within an ORF. Breadth was defined as the number of annotated unique rearrangements divided by the total number of unique productive rearrangements, and depth was defined as the summed frequency of the annotated unique rearrangements. Two-sided Wilcoxon rank-sum tests were used to compare TCR breadth between groups. Not all clones reach the TCRdb copy of this immuneACCESS table, which keeps in-frame sequences only. Checked studies attribute under half of the gap to unresolved V genes and leave the rest unexplained. V, J and clone size derive from that table, while D and trimming were established from the DNA sequence. In this sample the table shows about 330,000 clones, 85% to 90% of which occur a single time. The leading ten clones occupy 5% to 6.5% of the sample.

For this chain, trimming is 7 bases at the V end and 4 bases at the J end, and the number of junction bases without a gene match is 10. The germline V gene encodes CDR1 SNHLY and CDR2 FYNNEI. The CDR3 contains 15 residues, cysteine and phenylalanine counted. Only CDR3 DNA is held: 45 bases, read in frame from base 1. The V and J genes are TRBV2 and TRBJ2-3; 8 central nucleotides agree with TRBD1. This sequence was found in a person aged 18-65 years who received the Ad26.COV2.S COVID-19 vaccine or a placebo. The starting material was peripheral blood, obtained in a trial of Ad26.COV2.S vaccine versus placebo. CDR3 protein: CASNADRVSADTQYF. The DNA is as follows: TGTGCCAGCAATGCGGACAGGGTCTCGGCAGATACGCAGTATTTT.